This record looks at one T cell receptor beta chain sequence and its context. Compared with the rest of its sample, this clonotype is medium-sized (0.01 to 0.1%). The specificity of this receptor is unknown. No base qualities exist here, and no much larger clone lies one base off it. Synthesis of TCR cDNA relied on 5'RACE template switching, a step that introduced a universal primer site along with unique molecular identifiers. cDNA synthesis was primed from both the TCR alpha and TCR beta constant segments. Two PCR steps were used to amplify libraries, with sample barcodes and sequencing adapters being added in the second step. Sequencing of libraries was done on Illumina HiSeq 2500 (2x100 bp) or NovaSeq (2x150 bp). The authors' pipeline ran thus. Reads were demultiplexed and collapsed into UMI consensus sequences with MIGEC, and V(D)J alignment was performed with MiXCR. Vaccine-responding clonotypes were defined with edgeR using replicate PBMC samples, requiring FDR below 0.01 and a log2 fold change above 5 up to day 15. Each bulk clonotype was labeled CD4 or CD8 based on which sequenced repertoire, CD4 or CD8, contained the clonotype at higher abundance. TCRdb ran its own pipeline on the public reads, namely fastp trimming at Q25 and MiXCR clone calling, and kept in-frame beta chains. Each CDR3 protein gets just one entry, which takes the most common genes and DNA from the rows behind it. It is TCRdb's table, rather than the study itself, that gives the V and J calls and clone size. The sample data list about 60,000 distinct CDR3 sequences, and more than 5.5% of these were observed just once. The ten most abundant clones make up under 45% of the sample.

Relative to germline, V is 5 bases shorter and J is 4 bases shorter, with 10 bases between their ends. The CDR3 sequence holds 13 residues, the cysteine and phenylalanine included. Only the CDR3 region is kept as DNA, spanning 39 bases read in frame from base 1. Looking up the germline V gene yields CDR1 SGHRS and CDR2 YFSETQ. This sample's treatment or condition label indicates: live attenuated yellow fever vaccine strain. A standard Ficoll-Paque protocol was used to isolate PBMCs from peripheral blood. Dynabeads CD4 and CD8 positive selection kits were used to isolate CD4 and CD8 T-cell fractions. TriZol was used to extract RNA from bulk PBMCs, CD4 and CD8 fractions, and dextramer-positive and dextramer-negative fractions. The data derive from a study of T cells after yellow fever vaccination (dated 2019 in TCRdb). Regarding the research as a whole: Libraries from fractions with low cell numbers were prepared with the SMART-Seq v4 Ultra Low Input RNA kit. To follow T-cell clones before and after primary and booster YFV17D yellow fever vaccination, bulk TCR alpha and beta repertoires were sequenced over time. Two healthy male donors, one aged 18 to 29 and one aged 30 to 39 years, were included in the cohort. Blood was collected at multiple timepoints before and after primary and secondary immunization, and bulk PBMC replicates and cell subsets were isolated. Summary of the overall study and its limitations: A small fraction of clonotypes showed up in both the CD4 and CD8 compartments, probably as a result of convergent recombination. After the booster, most of the clones that had expanded following primary vaccination were detected again (roughly 97% of CD4 and around 90% of CD8), which suggests that memory was broadly maintained. Because only two donors were included in the study, the extent to which the findings can be generalized is limited. Because abundant contaminating clonotypes from the bulk population could be contained in FACS-sorted repertoires, computational filtering was required. The secondary T-cell response was found to be weaker but faster than the primary response, with a peak reached on day 5 rather than on day 15.

The receptor was isolated from a man younger than 35 who received the YFV17D yellow fever vaccine. Specimen: CD8+ T cells sorted from PBMCs, collected on the day of the first yellow fever vaccination. The chain is assembled from TRBV5-1 and TRBJ2-1; the D segment could be TRBD1, given 5 matching bases. The CDR3 in this case is CASRSGPYNEQFF. The DNA reads as follows: TGCGCCAGCAGATCAGGGCCGTACAATGAGCAGTTCTTC. The CDR3 plus the reference TRBV5-1 and TRBJ2-1 genes for the other parts give the full variable domain: KAGVTQTPRYLIKTRGQQVTLSCSPISGHRSVSWYQQTPGQGLQFLFEYFSETQRNKGNFPGRFSGRQFSNSRSEMNVSTLELGDSALYLCASRSGPYNEQFFGPGTRLTVL.